The 8 T cell receptor beta chains below were found in one sample sequenced in a study of T cell changes during pregnancy in multiple sclerosis. Only in-frame clones appear in the TCRdb table, and some are missing; sequencing was by immunoSEQ multiplex PCR. Among 26,000 or so clones listed, about 89% were seen once. The specimen comprised CD8+ T cells from peripheral blood mononuclear cells, sampled before pregnancy. These receptors were collected from a female donor with multiple sclerosis, enrolled in a pregnancy study.

J is TRBJ2-2 and V is TRBV4-3, with 9 nucleotides matching TRBD2. CDR3 length: 18 residues. Looked up from germline, CDR1 is LGHNA and CDR2 is YSLEER. Germline trimming cut 2 bases from V and 6 bases from J; bases unmatched to any gene: 13. The CDR3 spells CASSQYTSGTSNAGELFF. Written as DNA, the CDR3 is TGCGCCAGCAGCCAATACACGTCCGGGACTAGCAATGCCGGGGAGCTGTTTTTT.

The chain recombines TRBV27 with TRBJ2-1; the D gene is possibly TRBD2 (5 bases). Between the trimmed V and J ends, which lost 1 base and 6 bases, there was a span of 10 bases. The CDR3 length is 14 residues. The germline gives CDR1 MNHEY, CDR2 SMNVEV (reference sequence). CDR3 amino acids: CASSLFLGSNEQFF. CDR3 bases: TGTGCCAGCAGTTTATTCTTGGGGAGCAATGAGCAGTTCTTC.

The rearrangement uses TRBV19 and TRBJ1-3; no firm D call. The CDR3 runs to 15 residues. Per germline, CDR1 LNHDA and CDR2 SQIVND (reference sequence). Trimming shortened V by 7 bases and J by 0 bases, and 13 bases separated the two germline ends. CDR3 sequence reads: CASTEGRHSGNTIYF. In DNA, the CDR3 is TGTGCCAGTACCGAGGGCAGACACTCTGGAAACACCATATATTTT.

This sequence joins TRBV4-3 and TRBJ1-2; possibly TRBD1 for D (5 bases). CDR1 LGHNA and CDR2 YSLEER come from the germline V gene. This CDR3 contains 14 residues. Trimming took 3 bases from V and 4 from J, leaving 12 bases between them. This CDR3 is CASSQSRGSYGYTF. The DNA of the CDR3 is TGCGCCAGCAGCCAGTCTAGGGGATCCTATGGCTACACCTTC.

The J gene is TRBJ1-5, the V gene TRBV4-3; D unclear. The germline V and J ends were trimmed by 4 bases and 4 bases, with 11 bases remaining between them. The CDR3 totals 14 residues. Germline V gene lookup returns CDR1 LGHNA and CDR2 YSLEER. The CDR3 here is CASSLTADNQPQHF. CDR3 coding DNA: TGCGCCAGCAGCCTCACTGCGGATAATCAGCCCCAGCATTTT.

This rearrangement joins TRBV11-2 to TRBJ1-3; D not certain. The germline V gene has CDR1 SGHAT and CDR2 FQNNGV. With 1 base removed from V and 0 bases from J, the gap between germline ends came to 10 bases. The CDR3 has 16 residues. In DNA, the CDR3 is TGTGCCAGCAGCTTAGGGCAGGCCGACTCTGGAAACACCATATATTTT. Its protein product is CASSLGQADSGNTIYF. Full variable domain (remainder filled in from reference TRBV11-2 and TRBJ1-3): EAGVAQSPRYKIIEKRQSVAFWCNPISGHATLYWYQQILGQGPKLLIQFQNNGVVDDSQLPKDRFSAERLKGVDSTLKIQPAKLEDSAVYLCASSLGQADSGNTIYFGEGSWLTVV.

The chain uses TRBV19 and TRBJ2-3, with TRBD2 matching 8 bases. CDR1 LNHDA and CDR2 SQIVND come from the germline V gene (reference sequence). The CDR3 runs to 18 residues. Trimming at V came to 3 bases and at J to 2 bases, leaving 13 bases not matched to a gene. CDR3 nucleotide sequence: TGTGCCAGTAGTATCCACGATAGCGGGAATCGCGACACAGATACGCAGTATTTT. It codes for CASSIHDSGNRDTDTQYF.

The chain joins TRBV19 to TRBJ2-1; the match to TRBD2 covers 11 bases. This CDR3 comprises 16 residues. With 3 bases clipped from V and 8 bases from J, the junction kept 9 bases outside the gene matches. Germline loops: CDR1 LNHDA, CDR2 SQIVND (reference sequence). The CDR3, as DNA: TGTGCCAGTAGTATCCTTAGCGGGAGGGCCGTTGATGAGCAGTTCTTC. Protein product: CASSILSGRAVDEQFF.